This is a list of T cell receptor beta chains from one sample in a study of shared clonotypes between healthy human individuals. Repertoires were generated with immunoSEQ multiplex PCR, while TCRdb's copy carries only in-frame clones and drops some. The top ten clones hold 0.06% of a sample with approximately 500,000 clones, 90% to 96% of them seen once. The sample taken for sequencing was naive CD4+ T cells sorted from blood. The receptors come from a woman aged 25 to 39 in good health. CDR3s include the opening cysteine and the closing phenylalanine or tryptophan. A D gene is named only where the DNA matches it firmly. Clone size is stated in some rows and not others, as once, few, many or a class when expanded.

clone_size,v_call,d_call,j_call,cdr3_nt,cdr3_aa
NA,TRBV19,NA,TRBJ2-2,TGTGCCAGTAGTATAGTTGACACCGGGGAGCTGTTTTTT,CASSIVDTGELFF
once,TRBV28,NA,TRBJ1-2,TGTGCCAGCACTCTAACCCCGGGCGGTAACTATGGCTACACCTTC,CASTLTPGGNYGYTF
NA,TRBV7-9,NA,TRBJ2-5,TGTGCCAGCAGCTTAGTTGGCAGCAAAGAGACCCAGTACTTC,CASSLVGSKETQYF
NA,TRBV14,NA,TRBJ1-2,TGTGCCAGCAGCCAAGCGTTTGGGGGGCCTAATCGCTACACCTTC,CASSQAFGGPNRYTF
NA,TRBV11-2,NA,TRBJ2-6,TGTGCCAGCAATGGATGGCTCAGCTCTGGGGCCAACGTCCTGACTTTC,CASNGWLSSGANVLTF
NA,TRBV18,NA,TRBJ2-6,TGTGCCAGCTCACCACAGAATTCCTTCTCTGGGGCCAACGTCCTGACTTTC,CASSPQNSFSGANVLTF
NA,TRBV7-7,TRBD1,TRBJ1-2,TGTGCCAGCAGCTTAGATAGGGGAGGGACAGGGAACTATGGCTACACCTTC,CASSLDRGGTGNYGYTF
NA,TRBV25-1,TRBD1,TRBJ2-1,TGTGCCAGCAGTCTAACGACAGGGGGCTCCTACAATGAGCAGTTCTTC,CASSLTTGGSYNEQFF
NA,TRBV10-2,NA,TRBJ1-5,TGCGCCAGCAGTGATGTTAGTAGCAATCAGCCCCAGCATTTT,CASSDVSSNQPQHF
NA,TRBV9,NA,TRBJ1-4,TGTGCCAGCAGCGTGGGACCGGTAGGGGAAAAACTGTTTTTT,CASSVGPVGEKLFF
NA,TRBV29-1,TRBD2,TRBJ2-1,TGCAGCACATTTCGAGCGGGAGGGCCCTACAATGAGCAGTTCTTC,CSTFRAGGPYNEQFF